This T cell receptor (beta chain) originates from a study of a mutant IDH1 vaccine in newly diagnosed glioma. About the study: Vaccinations, eight in total, occurred in weeks 1, 3, 5, 7, 11, 15, 19, 23. Patients got their first vaccination 4-6 weeks after radiotherapy alone, or with temozolomide cycles. Former treatment meant radiotherapy, temozolomide, or both; the majority had gotten both.

This CDR3 comprises 13 residues. The germline V gene encodes CDR1 LNHDA and CDR2 SQIVND (reference sequence). V dropped 4 bases and J dropped 4; count of bases not matched to a gene: 3. Assay: immunoSEQ multiplex PCR; the TCRdb copy retains only in-frame clones and omits some. Here the sample spans roughly 40,000 clones, roughly 90% being singletons. This sample's time point: week 5, during vaccination. Each dose of the vaccine consisted of 300 ug of mutant IDH1 20-mer peptide, with topical imiquimod. As for this clone: The antigen is undetermined.

The sample here was PBMCs, taken from a glioma patient whose treatment included an IDH1 peptide vaccine. The receptor was isolated from a man aged 45-65 years with glioma. The chain combines TRBV19 with TRBJ1-1; 7 bases match TRBD1. CDR3 in amino acids: CASSRDRVTEAFF. Written as DNA, the CDR3 is TGTGCCAGTAGTAGAGACAGGGTCACTGAAGCTTTCTTT. The complete variable domain, with remaining parts taken from reference TRBV19 and TRBJ1-1, reads DGGITQSPKYLFRKEGQNVTLSCEQNLNHDAMYWYRQDPGQGLRLIYYSQIVNDFQKGDIAEGYSVSREKKESFPLTVTSAQKNPTAFYLCASSRDRVTEAFFGQGTRLTVV.